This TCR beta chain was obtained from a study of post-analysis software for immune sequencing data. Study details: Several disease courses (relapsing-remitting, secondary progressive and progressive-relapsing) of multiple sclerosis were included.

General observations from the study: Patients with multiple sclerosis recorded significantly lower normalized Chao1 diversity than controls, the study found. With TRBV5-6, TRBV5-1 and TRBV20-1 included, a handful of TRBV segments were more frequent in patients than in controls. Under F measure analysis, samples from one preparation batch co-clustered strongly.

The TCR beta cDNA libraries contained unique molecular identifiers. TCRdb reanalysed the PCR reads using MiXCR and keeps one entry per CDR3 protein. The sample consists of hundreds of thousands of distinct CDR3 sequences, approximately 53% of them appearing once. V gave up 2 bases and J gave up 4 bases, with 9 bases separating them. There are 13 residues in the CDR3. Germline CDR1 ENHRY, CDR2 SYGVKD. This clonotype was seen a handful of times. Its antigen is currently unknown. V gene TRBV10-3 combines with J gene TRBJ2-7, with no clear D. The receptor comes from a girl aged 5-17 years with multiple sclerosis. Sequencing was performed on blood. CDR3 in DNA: TGTGCCATCAGTGAGACACAGCAATACGAGCAGTACTTC. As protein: CAISETQQYEQYF.